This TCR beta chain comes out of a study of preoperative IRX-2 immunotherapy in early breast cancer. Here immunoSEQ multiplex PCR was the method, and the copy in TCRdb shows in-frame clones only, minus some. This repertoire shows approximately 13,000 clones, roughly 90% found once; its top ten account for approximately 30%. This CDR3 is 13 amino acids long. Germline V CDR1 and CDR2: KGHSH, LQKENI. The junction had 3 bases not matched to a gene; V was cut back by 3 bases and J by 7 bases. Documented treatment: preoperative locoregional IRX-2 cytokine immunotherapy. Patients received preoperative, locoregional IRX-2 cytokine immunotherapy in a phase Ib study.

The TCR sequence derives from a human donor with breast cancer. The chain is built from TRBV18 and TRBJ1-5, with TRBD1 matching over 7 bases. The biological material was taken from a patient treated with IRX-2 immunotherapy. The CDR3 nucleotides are TGTGCCAGCTCACCGCAGGGGGACCAGCCCCAGCATTTT. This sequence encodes CASSPQGDQPQHF.